Sequencing of this TCR beta chain was carried out in a study of blood T cell repertoires in COVID-19. Overall study: T cells, B-cell-depleted T cells, or PBMCs provided the cDNA or gDNA that served as material.

Under the authors' procedure: Amplifying reference gene primers gave estimates of nucleated cell counts. Using immunoSEQ multiplex PCR, the repertoire was profiled, and TCRdb retains in-frame clones only, with some absent. V, J and clone size derive from that table, while D and trimming were established from the DNA sequence. The repertoire holds around 150,000 clones, with 88% as singletons. Followed over time, Seattle patients had been enrolled while infection was active. This CDR3 is 13 amino acids long. With 8 bases clipped from V and 7 bases from J, the junction kept 9 bases outside the gene matches. Germline V gene sequence: CDR1 GTSNPN, CDR2 SVGIG (reference sequence).

This receptor was obtained from a human donor with COVID-19, enrolled during active disease. The donor label of this sample is uncertain. Sequences were obtained from peripheral blood. V usage is TRBV30 and J usage is TRBJ1-4; 8 bases agree with TRBD1. The CDR3 DNA follows: TGTGCCGGCGCCCAGGGGGCCGTTGAAAAACTGTTTTTT. Its translation is CAGAQGAVEKLFF.